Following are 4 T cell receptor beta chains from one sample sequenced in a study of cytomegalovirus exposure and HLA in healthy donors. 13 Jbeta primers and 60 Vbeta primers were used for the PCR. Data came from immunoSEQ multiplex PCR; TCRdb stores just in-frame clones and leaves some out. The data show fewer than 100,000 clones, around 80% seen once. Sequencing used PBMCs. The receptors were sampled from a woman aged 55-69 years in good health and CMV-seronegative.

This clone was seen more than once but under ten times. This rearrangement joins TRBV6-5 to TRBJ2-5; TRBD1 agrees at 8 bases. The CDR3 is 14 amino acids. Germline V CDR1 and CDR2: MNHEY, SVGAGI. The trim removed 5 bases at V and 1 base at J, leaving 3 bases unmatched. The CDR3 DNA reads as TGTGCCAGCAGTCCAGGGGGCGGCCAAGAGACCCAGTACTTC. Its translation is CASSPGGGQETQYF.

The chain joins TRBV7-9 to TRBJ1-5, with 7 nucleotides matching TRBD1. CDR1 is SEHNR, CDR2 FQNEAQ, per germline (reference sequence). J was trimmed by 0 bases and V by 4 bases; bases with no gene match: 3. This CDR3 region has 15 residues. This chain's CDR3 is CASSSGQHSNQPQHF. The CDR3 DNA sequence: TGTGCCAGCAGCTCGGGACAGCATAGCAATCAGCCCCAGCATTTT.

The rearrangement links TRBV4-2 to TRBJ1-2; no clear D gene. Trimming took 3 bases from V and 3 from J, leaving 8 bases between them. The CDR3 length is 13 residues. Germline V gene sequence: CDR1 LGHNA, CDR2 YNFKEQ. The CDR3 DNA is TGTGCCAGCAGCCATGAGAGGGACTATGGCTACACCTTC. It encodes CASSHERDYGYTF.

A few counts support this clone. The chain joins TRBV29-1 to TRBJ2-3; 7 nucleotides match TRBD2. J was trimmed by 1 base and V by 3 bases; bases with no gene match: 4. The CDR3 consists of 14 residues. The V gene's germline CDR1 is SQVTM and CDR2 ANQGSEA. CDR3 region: CSVDSGGGTDTQYF. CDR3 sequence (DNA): TGCAGCGTTGATTCGGGGGGAGGCACAGATACGCAGTATTTT.